Below are 31 T cell receptor beta chains sequenced from a single sample in a study of blood T cell repertoires in COVID-19 (dated by TCRdb to 2019 to 2021). Receptor libraries were prepared by the immunoSEQ multiplex PCR assay. TCRdb obtained this table from immuneACCESS and retained in-frame rearrangements with V and J assigned. These tables miss some clones; where compared with another copy, unresolved V genes account for less than half of the shortfall, and the remainder is unexplained. The sample contains hundreds of thousands of clones, 88% of them found a single time. Around 3% of the sample is in the top ten clones. Sequencing was carried out using PBMCs or T cells enriched from blood (not recorded which). The source of these receptors is a woman between 45 and 60 years old who had recovered from COVID-19.

The V gene is TRBV9, the J gene TRBJ2-1; 9 bases agree with TRBD2. Losses at the gene ends were 0 bases for V and 4 bases for J; bases not matched to a gene: 5. CDR1 and CDR2 (germline): SGDLS, YYNGEE. The CDR3 extends over 16 amino acids. The CDR3 bases are TGTGCCAGCAGCGTAGGTGGAGCGGGAGGTTACAATGAGCAGTTCTTC. Encoded protein: CASSVGGAGGYNEQFF. The whole variable domain, filled in from reference TRBV9 and TRBJ2-1, reads DSGVTQTPKHLITATGQRVTLRCSPRSGDLSVYWYQQSLDQGLQFLIQYYNGEERAKGNILERFSAQQFPDLHSELNLSSLELGDSALYFCASSVGGAGGYNEQFFGPGTRLTVL.

The chain couples TRBV7-2 to TRBJ2-5, with TRBD2 identical over 7 bases. The CDR3 sequence is 14 residues long. From germline, CDR1 is SGHTA and CDR2 FQGNSA. Germline trimming cut 5 bases from V and 5 bases from J; bases unmatched to any gene: 8. CDR3 bases: TGTGCCAGCAGCCATAGACTAGCCTCGGAGACCCAGTACTTC. Translating gives CASSHRLASETQYF. Using reference TRBV7-2 and TRBJ2-5 for the parts outside the CDR3, the full variable domain is GAGVSQSPSNKVTEKGKDVELRCDPISGHTALYWYRQSLGQGLEFLIYFQGNSAPDKSGLPSDRFSAERTGGSVSTLTIQRTQQEDSAVYLCASSHRLASETQYFGPGTRLLVL.

The rearrangement joins TRBV6-6 to TRBJ1-2, with TRBD1 matching 8 bases. V was clipped by 0 bases and J by 2 bases; unmatched bases: 2. The germline gives CDR1 MNHNY, CDR2 SVGAGI (reference sequence). CDR3 size: 15 residues. CDR3 bases: TGTGCCAGCAGTTACTCGAGGGACAGGAACTATGGCTACACCTTC. This sequence encodes CASSYSRDRNYGYTF.

This chain links TRBV30 with TRBJ2-3; the D is unclear. This CDR3 is 11 amino acids long. Trimming took off 4 bases at V and 5 bases at J, with 7 bases between the two ends. Germline V gene sequence: CDR1 GTSNPN, CDR2 SVGIG (reference sequence). CDR3: CAWTEKDTQYF. DNA for the CDR3: TGTGCCTGGACGGAGAAAGATACGCAGTATTTT. Combining the CDR3 with reference TRBV30 and TRBJ2-3 gives the whole variable domain SQTIHQWPATLVQPVGSPLSLECTVEGTSNPNLYWYRQAAGRGLQLLFYSVGIGQISSEVPQNLSASRPQDRQFILSSKKLLLSDSGFYLCAWTEKDTQYFGPGTRLTVL.

The chain combines TRBV9 with TRBJ2-7, with 11 bases fitting TRBD1. CDR1 SGDLS and CDR2 YYNGEE come from the germline V gene. J gave up 6 bases and V 4 bases, and 12 bases lay outside the gene matches. The CDR3 covers 16 residues. The chain's CDR3 is CASSPGVGTGGSEQYF. CDR3 sequence (DNA): TGTGCCAGCAGCCCTGGGGTCGGGACAGGGGGTTCCGAGCAGTACTTC.

The chain links TRBV12-3 or TRBV12-4 to TRBJ1-1, with TRBD1 matching 8 bases. This CDR3 has 13 residues. With V trimmed by 5 bases and J by 8 bases, 7 bases remained unmatched. CDR3 in DNA: TGTGCCAGCAGTCCGGTCCAGGGGGCGGAAGCTTTCTTT. Its translation: CASSPVQGAEAFF.

Concerning this clone: This CDR3 is also generated by other DNA sequences in the sample. For the CDR3, the DNA is TGTGCTAGCGTTCCGGGACTAGGGGGCACAGATACGCAGTATTTT. It yields the protein CASVPGLGGTDTQYF. V is TRBV6-8 and J is TRBJ2-3; 8 bases are a match to TRBD2. CDR1 MNHGY and CDR2 SAAAGT come from the germline V gene. CDR3 length equals 15 residues.

This clone has a single count. This chain uses TRBV5-4 with TRBJ1-4; weak D call: TRBD1 (5 bases). The germline V gene has CDR1 SGHNT and CDR2 YYREEE (reference sequence). This CDR3 is built from 16 residues. Trimming removed 3 bases at V and 4 bases at J, with 16 bases between. The CDR3 coding sequence is TGTGCCAGCAGCTCCGGTGGAACGGGGGATAATGAAAAACTGTTTTTT. It specifies CASSSGGTGDNEKLFF.

This chain connects TRBV3-1 (or the pseudogene TRBV3-2) to TRBJ2-7, with a possible D match to TRBD2 (5 bases). V lost 0 bases, J lost 3 bases, and 9 bases lay in between. CDR3 size: 14 residues. In germline, CDR1 is LGHDT, CDR2 YNNKEL (reference sequence). As DNA, the CDR3 is TGTGCCAGCAGCCAAGAACGAGGGTACTACGAGCAGTACTTC. It codes for CASSQERGYYEQYF.

This chain uses TRBV18 with TRBJ2-7, with D possibly matching TRBD1 (5 bases). The CDR3 loop spans 14 amino acids. Trimming cost V 1 base and J 0 bases, with 7 bases left between them. Germline CDR1 and CDR2: KGHSH and LQKENI. This CDR3 reads CASSPLGDSYEQYF. In DNA form, the CDR3 reads TGTGCCAGCTCACCACTAGGGGACTCCTACGAGCAGTACTTC. The full variable domain, rest sourced from reference TRBV18 and TRBJ2-7, is NAGVMQNPRHLVRRRGQEARLRCSPMKGHSHVYWYRQLPEEGLKFMVYLQKENIIDESGMPKERFSAEFPKEGPSILRIQQVVRGDSAAYFCASSPLGDSYEQYFGPGTRLTVT.

J is TRBJ2-3 and V is TRBV7-9, with a weak D call TRBD1 (5 bases). Germline CDR1 SEHNR, CDR2 FQNEAQ (reference sequence). Trimming left V 6 bases short and J 4 bases short, with 11 bases between. This CDR3 has 13 residues. In nucleotides, the CDR3 is TGTGCCAGCAGTCTCAGGGTGCCAGATACGCAGTATTTT. The encoded protein is CASSLRVPDTQYF.

The chain has TRBV7-6 and TRBJ2-3; 9 bases match TRBD2. V was clipped by 5 bases and J by 4 bases; unmatched bases: 10. Germline CDR1 SGHVS, CDR2 FNYEAQ. CDR3 length: 16 amino acids. CDR3 sequence (DNA): TGTGCCAGCAGCGACCGGCTAGCGGGGTCAGCAGATACGCAGTATTTT. Amino acid sequence: CASSDRLAGSADTQYF.

The rearrangement joins TRBV20-1 to TRBJ2-1; 9 bases fit TRBD2. CDR1 and CDR2 from the germline V gene are DFQATT and SNEGSKA (reference sequence). This CDR3 has 11 amino acids. V was pared by 3 bases and J by 13 bases, with 4 bases of the junction left unmatched. The CDR3 is CSARRREGQFF. The CDR3 region has the DNA TGCAGTGCTAGGCGGCGGGAGGGCCAGTTCTTC.

The chain couples TRBV11-2 to TRBJ2-7; D is unclear. Germline CDR1 and CDR2: SGHAT and FQNNGV. V dropped 5 bases and J dropped 0 bases, with 8 bases sitting between them. This CDR3 has 13 amino acids. CDR3 sequence: CASSPEFSYEQYF. CDR3 DNA: TGTGCCAGCAGCCCAGAATTCTCCTACGAGCAGTACTTC.

V usage is TRBV27 and J usage is TRBJ1-5; D ambiguous. The germline V gene encodes CDR1 MNHEY and CDR2 SMNVEV (reference sequence). There are 17 residues in the CDR3. Trimming left V 1 base short and J 8 bases short, with 21 bases between. CDR3 bases: TGTGCCAGCAGTTTATATATTTCATGGTCCGGGTTGGAGCCCCAGCATTTT. This codes for CASSLYISWSGLEPQHF.

The chain recombines TRBV30 with TRBJ1-1; D is uncertain. Germline V gives CDR1 GTSNPN, CDR2 SVGIG (reference sequence). The CDR3 is 10 amino acids. Deletions cut 8 bases from V and 4 bases from J, with 8 bases between. The CDR3 sequence is CAGEVTEAFF. The CDR3 DNA follows: TGTGCCGGAGAAGTCACTGAAGCTTTCTTT.

The chain combines TRBV4-3 with TRBJ2-7; perhaps TRBD2 as D (5 bases). The V gene's germline CDR1 is LGHNA and CDR2 YSLEER. V was cut by 0 bases and J by 7 bases, with 16 bases left in between. The CDR3 spans 15 residues. DNA of the CDR3: TGCGCCAGCAGCCAAGACCCGGGTCCCCGGGGAGAGCAGTACTTC. This encodes CASSQDPGPRGEQYF.

This chain links TRBV10-3 with TRBJ1-4; D might be TRBD1 (5 bases). V was cut by 6 bases and J by 7 bases, with 15 bases left in between. The germline V gene encodes CDR1 ENHRY and CDR2 SYGVKD. CDR3 length: 14 amino acids. The CDR3 here is CAIRGEERLEKLFF. The CDR3 DNA reads as TGTGCCATCAGGGGGGAGGAGAGGCTTGAAAAACTGTTTTTT.

The chain has TRBV4-1 and TRBJ1-6; D is unclear. The V end was cut by 1 base, the J end by 7 bases, with 8 bases between. CDR1 and CDR2 from the germline V gene are MGHRA and YSYEKL. The CDR3 is 14 residues long. The CDR3 spells CASSQVARNSPLHF. In nucleotides, the CDR3 is TGCGCCAGCAGCCAAGTGGCAAGAAATTCACCCCTCCACTTT.

The chain employs TRBV2 and TRBJ2-7; 7 bases agree with TRBD1. V was clipped by 2 bases and J by 2 bases; unmatched bases: 3. The germline V gene has CDR1 SNHLY and CDR2 FYNNEI. This CDR3 comprises 14 residues. The CDR3 sequence is CASSEIDRAYEQYF. The CDR3 DNA sequence: TGTGCCAGCAGTGAAATAGACAGGGCCTACGAGCAGTACTTC. The full variable domain, completed using reference TRBV2 and TRBJ2-7, is EPEVTQTPSHQVTQMGQEVILRCVPISNHLYFYWYRQILGQKVEFLVSFYNNEISEKSEIFDDQFSVERPDGSNFTLKIRSTKLEDSAMYFCASSEIDRAYEQYFGPGTRLTVT.

The rearrangement uses TRBV5-1 and TRBJ2-7; D remains ambiguous. The ends were cut back, 4 bases at V and 7 bases at J, with 21 bases in the middle. The CDR3 length is 15 residues. Germline CDR1 reads SGHRS; CDR2 reads YFSETQ. In DNA, the CDR3 is TGCGCCAGCAGCCCCCGTCAGGAAACGAAGAAAGAGCAGTACTTC. Its protein product is CASSPRQETKKEQYF.

The chain uses TRBV2 and TRBJ2-1; D may be TRBD1 (6 bases). The germline gives CDR1 SNHLY, CDR2 FYNNEI. V dropped 3 bases and J dropped 12 bases, with 12 bases sitting between them. The CDR3 runs 12 residues. CDR3 DNA: TGTGCCAGCAGTGACCGGGACATCGCGCAGTTCTTC. Translation: CASSDRDIAQFF.

The V and J genes are TRBV28 and TRBJ1-2, with D perhaps matching TRBD1 (6 bases). The CDR3 covers 14 residues. Germline V gene lookup returns CDR1 MDHEN and CDR2 SYDVKM. V was pared by 5 bases and J by 4 bases, with 14 bases between. CDR3 amino acids: CASSPHRDGYGYTF. The CDR3 DNA sequence: TGTGCCAGCAGTCCCCACAGGGACGGCTATGGCTACACCTTC.

The chain uses TRBV6-5 and TRBJ2-2, with TRBD1 matching 7 bases. The CDR3 length is 15 residues. Germline CDR1 is MNHEY and CDR2 is SVGAGI. The V segment lost 6 bases and the J segment 3 bases; nucleotides outside the gene matches: 7. CDR3 in amino acids: CASRSGTEDTGELFF. The CDR3 DNA sequence: TGTGCCAGCAGGTCCGGGACAGAGGACACCGGGGAGCTGTTTTTT.

The chain employs TRBV18 and TRBJ2-1; D gene unclear. There are 16 residues in the CDR3. Germline CDR1 KGHSH, CDR2 LQKENI. V lost 1 base, J lost 1 base, and 11 bases lay in between. The CDR3 nucleotides are TGTGCCAGCTCACCACGTCAGGTTAAGTCCTACAATGAGCAGTTCTTC. Protein sequence: CASSPRQVKSYNEQFF.

CDR3 sequence: CASSLGGKLAGVADTGELFF. CDR3 in DNA: TGCGCCAGCAGCTTGGGGGGTAAACTAGCGGGAGTAGCTGACACCGGGGAGCTGTTTTTT. The rearrangement links TRBV5-1 to TRBJ2-2; 11 nucleotides match TRBD2. The germline gives CDR1 SGHRS, CDR2 YFSETQ. V gave up 0 bases and J gave up 3 bases; unmatched junction bases: 13. This CDR3 spans 20 amino acids.

J is TRBJ2-7 and V is TRBV11-2; 9 positions match TRBD1. This CDR3 contains 15 residues. J was trimmed by 6 bases and V by 3 bases; bases with no gene match: 9. CDR1 SGHAT and CDR2 FQNNGV come from the germline V gene. The CDR3 spells CASSLLLGQGGEQYF. The DNA for the CDR3 is TGTGCCAGCAGCTTGCTTCTGGGACAGGGTGGCGAGCAGTACTTC.

The genes are TRBV24-1 and TRBJ2-4; no definite D call. This CDR3 spans 12 amino acids. Trimming took 3 bases from V and 6 from J, leaving 5 bases between them. The V gene's germline CDR1 is KGHDR and CDR2 SFDVKD. CDR3 region: CATSDPLNIQYF. The CDR3 bases are TGTGCCACCAGTGATCCTCTAAACATTCAGTACTTC.

This clone has only one observation. The V gene is TRBV6-5, the J gene TRBJ1-3; tentatively, D is TRBD1 (5 bases). The CDR3 sequence is 14 residues long. Germline V lookup: CDR1 MNHEY, CDR2 SVGAGI. Trimming stripped 6 bases from V and 4 bases from J, with 13 bases between. CDR3 DNA sequence: TGTGCCAGCAGCCCCGGGGACTTCGGAAACACCATATATTTT. It codes for CASSPGDFGNTIYF.

The V call is TRBV28, the J call TRBJ2-1; the D gene is possibly TRBD1 (6 bases). The V gene's germline CDR1 is MDHEN and CDR2 SYDVKM. The CDR3 covers 15 residues. V was pared by 6 bases and J by 0 bases, with 12 bases between. The CDR3 DNA reads as TGTGCCAGCAGACACAGGGATAGCTCCTACAATGAGCAGTTCTTC. It is translated as CASRHRDSSYNEQFF.

The rearrangement links TRBV7-8 to TRBJ2-1; 7 positions match TRBD2. The CDR3 contains 15 residues. The germline CDR1 and CDR2 sequences are SGHVS and FQNEAQ. Trimming at V came to 5 bases and at J to 3 bases, leaving 7 bases not matched to a gene. The CDR3: CASSTRSGNYNEQFF. The DNA for the CDR3 is TGTGCCAGCAGCACACGAAGCGGGAACTACAATGAGCAGTTCTTC.